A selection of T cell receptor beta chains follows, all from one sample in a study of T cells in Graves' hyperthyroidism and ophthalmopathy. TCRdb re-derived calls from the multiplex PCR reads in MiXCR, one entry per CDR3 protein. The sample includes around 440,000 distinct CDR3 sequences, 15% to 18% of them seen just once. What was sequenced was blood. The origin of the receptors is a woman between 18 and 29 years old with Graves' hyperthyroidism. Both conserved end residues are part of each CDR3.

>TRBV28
CASSFIGREQFF
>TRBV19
CASSLTGVAEAFF
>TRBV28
CASSLGILAAYEQYF
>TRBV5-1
CASSTSGGRNEQFF
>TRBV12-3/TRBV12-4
CASSRGEVSSYEQYF
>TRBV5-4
CASSLAQGIREKLFF
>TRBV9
CASSVATGADTGELFF
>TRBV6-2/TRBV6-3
CASSRGRRLYSNQPQHF
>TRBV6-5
CASSYSGVTGELFF
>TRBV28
CASSSMGGVDTQYF
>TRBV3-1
CASSLANRVGNSPLHF